This TCR beta chain was documented in a study of blood T cell repertoires in COVID-19. On the study more broadly: Acute and convalescent COVID-19 specimens originated in the United States, Italy and Spain. PBMCs, B-cell-depleted T cells, or T cells were the source of the cDNA or gDNA that made up the material.

The CDR3 contains 15 residues. Trimming stripped 5 bases from V and 1 base from J, with 14 bases between. CDR1 and CDR2 from the germline V gene are SSHAT and FNYEAQ (reference sequence). Per the authors' pipeline: Amplification of reference gene primers was used by the study to estimate nucleated cell counts. Method: immunoSEQ multiplex PCR; TCRdb's copy keeps in-frame clones and lacks some. V and J calls and clone size are given by that table; D and trimming were obtained from the DNA. Of 130,000 to 150,000 clones in the sample, 70% to 80% were seen once. The sequence derives from a woman in her seventies with COVID-19, enrolled during active disease. The sample comprised peripheral blood. The chain uses TRBV7-7 and TRBJ2-5; D not resolved. The CDR3 region has the DNA TGTGCCAGCAGCCTCTCGAGGAGACCCCAAGAGACCCAGTACTTC. As protein: CASSLSRRPQETQYF.